This TCR beta chain was obtained from a study of cytomegalovirus exposure and HLA in healthy donors. Whole-study context: Prior work identified some 120 million unique TCR beta sequences in about 179 million T cells. Whole-study findings and limits: Researchers reported from a later analysis that most CMV-associated TCR beta chains appeared HLA-restricted. A few V segments could not be told apart, such as TRBV6-2 and TRBV6-3, and were left out. Within the data, a cluster of highly shared sequence variants was likely a sequencing artifact.

Germline values: CDR1 MNHNS, CDR2 SASEGT. The CDR3 has 13 amino acids. V lost 8 bases to trimming and J lost 0 bases; unmatched junction nucleotides: 3. PCR amplification relied on 60 Vbeta primers (plus 13 Jbeta primers). Repertoires were generated with immunoSEQ multiplex PCR, while TCRdb's copy carries only in-frame clones and drops some. The sample has under 80,000 clones; about 79% are singletons. In regard to this clone: Antigen unknown.

The J gene is TRBJ2-7, the V gene TRBV6-1; 8 bases map to TRBD1. The source is a woman aged 40 to 50 in good health and CMV-seronegative. The sample taken for sequencing was PBMCs. CDR3 DNA: TGTGCCAGCGCAGGGGGCAACTCCTACGAGCAGTACTTC. The encoded protein is CASAGGNSYEQYF.